The 19 T cell receptor beta chains below were found in one sample sequenced in a study of CD8 T cells in ankylosing spondylitis. These TCRs are of unknown antigen specificity. TCRdb independently ran MiXCR on the 5' RACE reads; one entry per CDR3 protein. The sample has 700,000 to 1,000,000 distinct CDR3 sequences, approximately 10% seen once; the top ten hold 0.51%. Study-wide points: Typical of ankylosing spondylitis blood, it appeared, was a TCR beta motif of several highly homologous variants.

Sequencing was carried out using blood, either unsorted or a sorted T cell fraction (not recorded which). The receptors originated from a male donor with ankylosing spondylitis.

This clonotype was seen a handful of times. The V gene is TRBV29-1, the J gene TRBJ2-3, with D perhaps TRBD1 (5 bases). CDR1 is SQVTM, CDR2 ANQGSEA, per germline. The ends were cut back, 3 bases at V and 4 bases at J, with 11 bases in the middle. The CDR3 is 13 amino acids. The chain's CDR3 is CSVDGQGADTQYF. DNA for the CDR3: TGCAGCGTTGATGGCCAGGGTGCAGATACGCAGTATTTT.

This clonotype was counted many times. The rearrangement joins TRBV20-1 to TRBJ2-3, with 8 bases lining up with TRBD2. This CDR3 has 14 amino acids. Germline values: CDR1 DFQATT, CDR2 SNEGSKA (reference sequence). Trimming cost V 6 bases and J 11 bases; bases outside gene matches: 16. CDR3 DNA: TGCAGTGCCCTAGCGGGTTCTCTCGTGGAGGGGCAGTATTTT. It translates to CSALAGSLVEGQYF.

This clonotype was observed a single time. V and J are TRBV30 and TRBJ2-1; D gene ambiguous. Germline lookup yields CDR1 GTSNPN and CDR2 SVGIG (reference sequence). Trimming left V 0 bases short and J 8 bases short, with 5 bases between. The length of the CDR3 is 11 residues. CDR3 coding DNA: TGTGCCTGGAGTGTAGTGTATGAGCAGTTCTTC. This gives the protein CAWSVVYEQFF.

CDR3 in amino acids: CASRPGLAPETQYF. The CDR3 DNA follows: TGTGCCAGCAGACCCGGACTAGCCCCCGAGACCCAGTACTTC. The chain joins TRBV28 to TRBJ2-5; 8 bases are a match to TRBD2. This CDR3 spans 14 amino acids. After removal of 6 bases from V and 5 bases from J, the junction contained 8 bases not matched to a gene. Per the germline V gene, CDR1 is MDHEN and CDR2 is SYDVKM. The entire variable domain, with the rest obtained from reference TRBV28 and TRBJ2-5, is as follows: DVKVTQSSRYLVKRTGEKVFLECVQDMDHENMFWYRQDPGLGLRLIYFSYDVKMKEKGDIPEGYSVSREKKERFSLILESASTNQTSMYLCASRPGLAPETQYFGPGTRLLVL.

The chain couples TRBV6-5 to TRBJ2-5; TRBD1 aligns across 10 bases. The ends lost 5 bases at V and 0 bases at J; junction bases unmatched: 9. Germline loops: CDR1 MNHEY, CDR2 SVGAGI. The CDR3 covers 17 residues. The CDR3 protein is CASSLRGQGIYQETQYF. The CDR3 DNA follows: TGTGCCAGCAGTCTACGGGGACAGGGGATATACCAAGAGACCCAGTACTTC.

This sequence joins TRBV20-1 and TRBJ2-1, with 8 positions matching TRBD2. This CDR3 spans 15 amino acids. The V gene end was trimmed by 5 bases and the J gene end by 7 bases; junction bases not matched to a gene: 13. CDR1 and CDR2 (germline): DFQATT, SNEGSKA (reference sequence). The CDR3 is CSASGTRGGFNEQFF. The DNA for the CDR3 is TGCAGTGCTTCGGGGACTAGAGGGGGGTTTAATGAGCAGTTCTTC.

The rearrangement uses TRBV11-1 and TRBJ2-7; TRBD1 or TRBD2 may be the D gene (5 bases each). Germline V gene sequence: CDR1 SGHAT, CDR2 FQDESV (reference sequence). This CDR3 contains 17 residues. V dropped 0 bases and J dropped 6 bases, with 21 bases sitting between them. The CDR3 sequence is CASSLAGRGLVRAEQYF. For the CDR3, the DNA is TGTGCCAGCAGCTTAGCGGGACGGGGCCTTGTAAGGGCCGAGCAGTACTTC.

The sample holds a few counts of this clonotype. The V gene is TRBV27, the J gene TRBJ1-5, with D uncertain. The CDR3 runs 12 residues. V was pared by 5 bases and J by 7 bases, with 9 bases between. Germline loops: CDR1 MNHEY, CDR2 SMNVEV (reference sequence). CDR3 nucleotide sequence: TGTGCCAGCAGTAATACCAGACAGCCCCAGCATTTT. It encodes CASSNTRQPQHF.

CDR3 sequence: CASSLTNRLETQYF. CDR3 bases: TGTGCCAGCAGCTTGACTAATCGTCTCGAGACCCAGTACTTC. The chain combines TRBV7-9 with TRBJ2-5; perhaps TRBD2 as D (5 bases). Germline CDR1 and CDR2: SEHNR and FQNEAQ (reference sequence). This CDR3 has 14 residues. V was cut by 3 bases and J by 5 bases, with 13 bases left in between.

This clonotype was seen a few times. The chain carries TRBV4-3 and TRBJ2-2; D gene unclear. The CDR3 is 14 residues long. V lost 1 base and J lost 1, with 4 bases in between. The germline CDR1 and CDR2 sequences are LGHNA and YSLEER. This CDR3 is CASSQVLNTGELFF. Written as DNA, the CDR3 is TGCGCCAGCAGCCAAGTTTTGAACACCGGGGAGCTGTTTTTT.

This rearrangement joins TRBV7-9 to TRBJ2-1, with TRBD2 matching 8 bases. In germline, CDR1 is SEHNR, CDR2 FQNEAQ (reference sequence). The CDR3 length is 15 residues. Trimming at V came to 5 bases and at J to 5 bases, leaving 8 bases not matched to a gene. The CDR3 spells CASSPRGGPHNEQFF. DNA of the CDR3: TGTGCCAGCAGCCCCCGGGGGGGGCCCCACAATGAGCAGTTCTTC.

Many counts were recorded for this clonotype. The chain is built from TRBV12-3 or TRBV12-4 and TRBJ1-1; D gene ambiguous. The CDR3 loop spans 13 amino acids. With 5 bases removed from V and 4 bases from J, the gap between germline ends came to 11 bases. CDR3 in DNA: TGTGCCAGCAGTGTCCAGGCGGTCACTGAAGCTTTCTTT. Its protein product is CASSVQAVTEAFF.

In this sample, this clonotype turned up a few times. The chain recombines TRBV20-1 with TRBJ2-7; unclear D gene. The CDR3 is 14 residues long. Germline CDR1 and CDR2: DFQATT and SNEGSKA (reference sequence). V was pared by 0 bases and J by 6 bases, with 15 bases between. CDR3 DNA: TGCAGTGCTAGAGATCCGCTAACAGCTGCCGAGCAGTACTTC. Residues: CSARDPLTAAEQYF.

This clonotype has ten or more counts. The rearrangement uses TRBV29-1 and TRBJ2-7, with TRBD1 matching over 9 bases. After removal of 3 bases from V and 6 bases from J, the junction contained 3 bases not matched to a gene. This CDR3 is built from 12 residues. Per the germline V gene, CDR1 is SQVTM and CDR2 is ANQGSEA. CDR3 amino acids: CSVELTGGEQYF. The CDR3 nucleotides are TGCAGCGTTGAGTTGACAGGGGGCGAGCAGTACTTC.

This clonotype was found a few times. The rearrangement uses TRBV7-3 and TRBJ2-2, with D tentatively TRBD1 (5 bases). CDR1 and CDR2 from the germline V gene are SGHTA and FQGTGA. The CDR3 totals 14 residues. The germline V and J ends were trimmed by 5 bases and 4 bases, with 11 bases remaining between them. CDR3 coding DNA: TGTGCCAGCAGCCTCCGACAGTCCACCGGGGAGCTGTTTTTT. Translated: CASSLRQSTGELFF.

The rearrangement joins TRBV20-1 to TRBJ2-7; 7 nucleotides align to TRBD2. Per germline, CDR1 DFQATT and CDR2 SNEGSKA (reference sequence). V dropped 2 bases and J dropped 4; count of bases not matched to a gene: 8. The CDR3 runs 14 residues. CDR3 DNA: TGCAGTGCTAGAAGGGCTAGCGGAGTTTACGAGCAGTACTTC. This encodes CSARRASGVYEQYF.

This rearrangement joins TRBV7-3 to TRBJ1-2, with TRBD1 as a possible D gene (5 bases). The CDR3 spans 17 residues. CDR1 and CDR2 (germline): SGHTA, FQGTGA. Trimming stripped 1 base from V and 5 bases from J, with 20 bases between. In DNA, the CDR3 is TGTGCCAGCAGCTTAAAACCCTTAACCGGGACGGCGTATGGCTACACCTTC. It encodes CASSLKPLTGTAYGYTF.

Only a few counts were recorded for this clonotype. The chain joins TRBV7-2 to TRBJ1-4; no clear D gene. Trimming removed 0 bases at V and 12 bases at J, with 17 bases between. Germline V gene lookup returns CDR1 SGHTA and CDR2 FQGNSA. The CDR3 covers 15 residues. The CDR3, as DNA: TGTGCCAGCAGCTTAGCGCTCCACACCCTTGGGGAACTGTTTTTT. It yields the protein CASSLALHTLGELFF. Complete variable domain (other parts from reference TRBV7-2 and TRBJ1-4): GAGVSQSPSNKVTEKGKDVELRCDPISGHTALYWYRQSLGQGLEFLIYFQGNSAPDKSGLPSDRFSAERTGGSVSTLTIQRTQQEDSAVYLCASSLALHTLGELFFGSGTQLSVL.

This clonotype was detected only a few times. V and J are TRBV20-1 and TRBJ2-1, with D maybe TRBD1 (6 bases). Germline CDR1 reads DFQATT; CDR2 reads SNEGSKA (reference sequence). The CDR3 contains 13 residues. V was pared by 6 bases and J by 5 bases, with 14 bases between. In DNA, the CDR3 is TGCAGTGCCGACGGGACAACCAACAATGAGCAGTTCTTC. Translated: CSADGTTNNEQFF.